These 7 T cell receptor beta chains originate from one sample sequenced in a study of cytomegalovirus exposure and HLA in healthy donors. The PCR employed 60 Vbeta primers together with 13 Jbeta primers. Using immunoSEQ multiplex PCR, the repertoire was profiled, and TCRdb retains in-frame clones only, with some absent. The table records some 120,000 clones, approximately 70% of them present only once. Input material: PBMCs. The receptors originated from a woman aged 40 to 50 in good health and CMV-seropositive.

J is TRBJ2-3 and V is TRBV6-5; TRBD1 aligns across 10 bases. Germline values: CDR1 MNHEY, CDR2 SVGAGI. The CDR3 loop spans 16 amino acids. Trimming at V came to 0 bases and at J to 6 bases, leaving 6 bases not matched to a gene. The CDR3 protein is CASSYSGTGAFDTQYF. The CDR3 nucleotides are TGTGCCAGCAGTTACTCGGGGACAGGGGCTTTTGATACGCAGTATTTT.

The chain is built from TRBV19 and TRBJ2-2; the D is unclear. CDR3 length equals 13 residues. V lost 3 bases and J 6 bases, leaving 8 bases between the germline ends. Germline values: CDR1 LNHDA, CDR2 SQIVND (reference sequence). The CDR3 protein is CASSIGAPGELFF. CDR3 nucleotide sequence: TGTGCCAGTAGTATCGGAGCACCCGGGGAGCTGTTTTTT.

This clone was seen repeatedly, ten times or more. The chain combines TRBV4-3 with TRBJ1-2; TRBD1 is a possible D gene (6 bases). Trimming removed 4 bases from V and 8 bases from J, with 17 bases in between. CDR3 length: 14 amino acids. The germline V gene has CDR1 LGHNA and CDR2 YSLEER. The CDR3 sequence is CASSRTPGEMGYTF. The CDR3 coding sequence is TGCGCCAGCAGCCGCACACCAGGGGAGATGGGCTACACCTTC.

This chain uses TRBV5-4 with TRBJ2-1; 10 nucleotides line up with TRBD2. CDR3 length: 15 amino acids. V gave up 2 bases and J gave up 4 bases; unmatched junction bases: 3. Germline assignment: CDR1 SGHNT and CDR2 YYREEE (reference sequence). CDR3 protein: CASSFGTSEYNEQFF. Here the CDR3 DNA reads TGTGCCAGCAGCTTCGGGACTAGCGAGTACAATGAGCAGTTCTTC. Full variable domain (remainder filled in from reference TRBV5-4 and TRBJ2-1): ETGVTQSPTHLIKTRGQQVTLRCSSQSGHNTVSWYQQALGQGPQFIFQYYREEENGRGNFPPRFSGLQFPNYSSELNVNALELDDSALYLCASSFGTSEYNEQFFGPGTRLTVL.

CDR3 in DNA: TGTGCCAGCAGTCCCGCGGGACAGTACTTCGACTACACCTTC. Translating it yields CASSPAGQYFDYTF. The chain links TRBV9 to TRBJ1-2; 7 bases map to TRBD1. V lost 5 bases, J lost 10 bases, and 14 bases stayed unmatched. CDR1 and CDR2 (germline): SGDLS, YYNGEE. CDR3 length: 14 amino acids.

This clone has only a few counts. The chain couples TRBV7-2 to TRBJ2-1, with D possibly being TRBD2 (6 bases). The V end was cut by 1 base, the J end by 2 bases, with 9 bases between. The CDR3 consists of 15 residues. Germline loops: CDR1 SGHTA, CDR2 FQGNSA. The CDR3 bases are TGTGCCAGCAGCTTAGTCGCGGGGCCCTACAATGAGCAGTTCTTC. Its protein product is CASSLVAGPYNEQFF.

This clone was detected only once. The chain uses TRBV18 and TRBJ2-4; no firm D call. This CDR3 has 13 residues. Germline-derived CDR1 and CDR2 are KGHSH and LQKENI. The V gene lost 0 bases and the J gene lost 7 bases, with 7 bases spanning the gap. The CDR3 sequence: CASSPPDTNIQYF. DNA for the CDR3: TGTGCCAGCTCACCACCTGACACGAACATTCAGTACTTC.